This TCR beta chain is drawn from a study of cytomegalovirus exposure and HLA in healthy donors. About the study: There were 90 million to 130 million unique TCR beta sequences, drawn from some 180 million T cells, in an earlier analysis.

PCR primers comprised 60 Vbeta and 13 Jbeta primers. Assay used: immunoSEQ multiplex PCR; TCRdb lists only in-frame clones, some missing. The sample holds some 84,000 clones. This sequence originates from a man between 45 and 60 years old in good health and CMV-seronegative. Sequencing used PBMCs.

CDR3 nucleotide sequence: TGTGCCAGCACACCGGGTCCCCATTACGAGCAGTACTTC. This sequence encodes CASTPGPHYEQYF. V is TRBV6-1 and J is TRBJ2-5, with unresolved D. TRBJ2-7 matches the DNA end more closely, so the J call is doubtful. The germline gives CDR1 MNHNS, CDR2 SASEGT. There are 13 residues in the CDR3.